Below, one TCR beta chain is given with its context. The data stem from a study of blood T cell repertoires in COVID-19. About the research overall: The cDNA or gDNA used as material had been derived from T cells, B-cell-depleted T cells, or PBMCs.

Per the authors' pipeline: Nucleated cell number was recorded as an estimate derived from reference gene primer amplification. Assay: immunoSEQ multiplex PCR; the TCRdb copy retains only in-frame clones and omits some. D and trimming were read from the DNA, whereas the V and J calls and clone size are those reported in that table. The sample has more than 250,000 clones, around 90% seen once. Everyone who took part was roughly 18 to 89 years old, and they came from 20 to 25 US areas. Assignments of participants to cohorts depended upon their own reported clinical history. The sample comprised PBMCs or T cells enriched from blood (not recorded which). This receptor was taken from a woman in her thirties who had recovered from COVID-19.

The CDR3 region has the DNA TGTGCCAGTAGGGACAGGACCTACAATGAGCAGTTCTTC. Protein product: CASRDRTYNEQFF. The chain joins TRBV19 to TRBJ2-1, with TRBD1 matching over 7 bases. CDR1 and CDR2 (germline): LNHDA, SQIVND (reference sequence). CDR3 length: 13 residues. V gave up 6 bases and J gave up 2 bases; unmatched junction bases: 1.